Detailed here is one T cell receptor (beta chain). Construction of TCR beta libraries relied on iRepertoire HTBI primers and on Arm-PCR targeting CDR3 regions. One entry per CDR3 protein, called by TCRdb with MiXCR from the multiplex PCR reads. The data contain around 500,000 distinct CDR3 sequences, about 16% of them singletons. As for time point: newly diagnosed GD, antithyroid drugs for less than 3 months. Extracted PBMC RNA gave rise to the TCR library. Per the germline V gene, CDR1 is LNHDA and CDR2 is SQIVND (reference sequence). The CDR3 totals 14 residues. Between the trimmed V and J ends, which lost 4 bases and 5 bases, there was a span of 14 bases. The data were taken from a study of regulatory T cells in long-lasting Graves disease. These sequences were also reported in another study, on T cells in Graves' hyperthyroidism and ophthalmopathy.

This chain uses TRBV19 with TRBJ1-1; weak D call: TRBD1 (6 bases). The sequence derives from a middle-aged woman with Graves disease. This sample comprised peripheral blood mononuclear cells (PBMCs), obtained at new diagnosis, from a patient treated with antithyroid drugs. CDR3 coding DNA: TGTGCCAGTAGTACGAGGGGGGGAGGGACTGAAGCTTTCTTT. It translates to CASSTRGGGTEAFF.